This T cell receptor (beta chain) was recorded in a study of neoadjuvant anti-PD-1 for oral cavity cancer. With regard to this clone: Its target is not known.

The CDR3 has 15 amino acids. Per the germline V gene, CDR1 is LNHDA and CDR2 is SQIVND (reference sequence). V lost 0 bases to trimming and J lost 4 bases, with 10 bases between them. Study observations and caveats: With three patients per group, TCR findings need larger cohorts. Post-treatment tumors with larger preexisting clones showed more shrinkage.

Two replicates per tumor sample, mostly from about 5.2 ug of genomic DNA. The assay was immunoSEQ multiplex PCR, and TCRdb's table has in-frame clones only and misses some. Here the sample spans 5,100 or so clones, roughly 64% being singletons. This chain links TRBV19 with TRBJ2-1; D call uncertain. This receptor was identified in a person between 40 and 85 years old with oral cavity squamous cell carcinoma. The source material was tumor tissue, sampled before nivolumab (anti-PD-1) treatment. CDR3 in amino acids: CASSIDGQSYNEQFF. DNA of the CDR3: TGTGCCAGTAGTATAGATGGGCAGAGTTACAATGAGCAGTTCTTC. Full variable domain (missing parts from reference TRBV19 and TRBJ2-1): DGGITQSPKYLFRKEGQNVTLSCEQNLNHDAMYWYRQDPGQGLRLIYYSQIVNDFQKGDIAEGYSVSREKKESFPLTVTSAQKNPTAFYLCASSIDGQSYNEQFFGPGTRLTVL.